The sequence of this TCR beta chain was determined in a study of early T cells in non-severe SARS-CoV-2 infection. Notes on the study in general: Anti-spike CD8 responses were favored in VDJdb matching, and private and CD4 specificities were missed.

This clonotype has a count of ten or more. Its target is unknown. Germline V gene data show CDR1 as MNHEY and CDR2 as SVGEGT. V lost 4 bases, J lost 2 bases, and 5 bases stayed unmatched. This CDR3 contains 16 residues. TCRdb analysed the 5' RACE reads with MiXCR anew, one entry per CDR3 protein. Among tens of thousands of distinct CDR3 sequences, under 7.5% were seen once, and the ten largest hold 2.5% to 3%. The chain combines TRBV6-2 or TRBV6-3 with TRBJ2-6; 7 nucleotides match TRBD1. This receptor was taken from an adult who was a healthcare worker with PCR-confirmed SARS-CoV-2 infection or an uninfected control (not recorded which). The sample comprised whole blood. CDR3 bases: TGTGCCAGCAGTTTACAGGGGCTAGCTGGGGCCAACGTCCTGACTTTC. Translation gives CASSLQGLAGANVLTF.